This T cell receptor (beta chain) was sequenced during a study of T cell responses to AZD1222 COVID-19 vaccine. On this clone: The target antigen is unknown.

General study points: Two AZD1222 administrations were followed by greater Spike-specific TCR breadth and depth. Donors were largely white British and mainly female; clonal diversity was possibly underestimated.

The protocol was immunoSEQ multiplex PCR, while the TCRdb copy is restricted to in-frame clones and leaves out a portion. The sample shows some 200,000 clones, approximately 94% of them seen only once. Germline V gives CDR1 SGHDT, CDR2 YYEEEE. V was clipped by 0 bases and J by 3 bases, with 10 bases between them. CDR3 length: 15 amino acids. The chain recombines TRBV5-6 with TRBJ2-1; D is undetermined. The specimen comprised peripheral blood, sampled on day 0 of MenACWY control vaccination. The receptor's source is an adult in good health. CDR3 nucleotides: TGTGCCAGCAGCTTGGGGTATGGTAGCTACAATGAGCAGTTCTTC. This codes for CASSLGYGSYNEQFF.